Sequencing of this T cell receptor (beta chain) was carried out in a study of shared clonotypes between healthy human individuals. Overall study findings and caveats: Naive CD4 clonotypes overlapped across a few donors at about 5%. Richness estimates generally favored naive over memory subsets.

TCRdb keeps only in-frame clones here, not all; method: immunoSEQ multiplex PCR. The repertoire holds about 2.4 million clones, with roughly 93% as singletons. On this clone itself: What it binds is unknown.

Germline V gives CDR1 MNHEY, CDR2 SMNVEV (reference sequence). This CDR3 spans 15 amino acids. V lost 6 bases, J lost 0 bases, and 12 bases lay in between. The sequencing sample was made of naive CD4+ T cells from PBMCs. Described subset: CD45RA+ positively selected. The TCR was taken from a man aged 18 to 29 in good health. Some clones in this sample may be carry-over from other donors' samples. This sequence joins TRBV27 and TRBJ1-3, with D unresolved. The CDR3 DNA reads TGTGCCAGCAGGATGGGGAGGTGCTCTGGAAACACCATATATTTT. Translating it yields CASRMGRCSGNTIYF.